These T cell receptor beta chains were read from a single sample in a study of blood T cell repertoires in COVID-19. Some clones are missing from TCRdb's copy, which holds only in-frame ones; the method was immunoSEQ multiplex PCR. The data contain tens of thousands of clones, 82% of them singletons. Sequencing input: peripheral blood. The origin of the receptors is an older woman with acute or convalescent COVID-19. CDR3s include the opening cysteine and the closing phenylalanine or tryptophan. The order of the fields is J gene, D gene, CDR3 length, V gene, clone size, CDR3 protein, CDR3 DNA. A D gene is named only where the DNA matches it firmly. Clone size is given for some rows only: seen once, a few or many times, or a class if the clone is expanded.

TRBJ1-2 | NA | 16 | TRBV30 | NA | CAWKVRDRVFLRGYTF | TGTGCCTGGAAGGTTCGAGACCGAGTGTTTCTCAGGGGCTACACCTTC
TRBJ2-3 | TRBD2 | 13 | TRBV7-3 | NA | CASRLAGADTQYF | TGTGCCAGCAGGTTAGCGGGGGCGGATACGCAGTATTTT
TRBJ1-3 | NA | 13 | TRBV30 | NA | CAWRDSSGNTIYF | TGTGCCTGGAGGGACAGCTCTGGAAACACCATATATTTT
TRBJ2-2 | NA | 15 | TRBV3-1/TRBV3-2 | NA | CASSQGTRVLGELFF | TGTGCCAGCAGCCAAGGTACTCGTGTCTTAGGGGAGCTGTTTTTT
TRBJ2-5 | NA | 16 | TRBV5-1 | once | CASSLAQGGWQETQYF | TGCGCCAGCAGCTTGGCTCAGGGAGGATGGCAAGAGACCCAGTACTTC
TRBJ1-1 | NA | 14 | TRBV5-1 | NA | CASSLLQTNTEAFF | TGCGCCAGCAGCTTGTTACAGACGAACACTGAAGCTTTCTTT
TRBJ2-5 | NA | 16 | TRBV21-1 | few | CASSKALEGVGETQYF | TGTGCCAGCAGCAAAGCGCTTGAGGGGGTGGGAGAGACCCAGTACTTC
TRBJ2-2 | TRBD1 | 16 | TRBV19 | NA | CASGRRQGSNTGELFF | TGTGCCAGCGGGCGGAGACAGGGGTCGAACACCGGGGAGCTGTTTTTT
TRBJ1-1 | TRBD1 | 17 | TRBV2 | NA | CASSAHRGRDVNTEAFF | TGTGCCAGCAGCGCCCACAGGGGGAGGGATGTGAACACTGAAGCTTTCTTT
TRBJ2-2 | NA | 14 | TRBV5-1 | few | CASSLLSGTGELFF | TGCGCCAGCAGCTTATTATCAGGGACCGGGGAGCTGTTTTTT
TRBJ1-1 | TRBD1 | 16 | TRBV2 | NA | CASRERQGMGNTEAFF | TGTGCCAGCAGAGAAAGACAGGGAATGGGGAACACTGAAGCTTTCTTT
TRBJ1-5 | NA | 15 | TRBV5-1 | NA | CASSLAGGYNQPQHF | TGCGCCAGCAGCTTGGCTGGAGGGTACAATCAGCCCCAGCATTTT
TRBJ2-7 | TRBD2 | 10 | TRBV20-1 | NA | CSAWGGEQYF | TGCAGTGCCTGGGGGGGCGAGCAGTACTTC
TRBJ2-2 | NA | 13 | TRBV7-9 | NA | CASSLDTTGELFF | TGTGCCAGCAGCTTAGATACTACCGGGGAGCTGTTTTTT
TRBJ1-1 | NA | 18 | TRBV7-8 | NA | CASSLFLGVTHSNTEAFF | TGTGCCAGCAGCTTATTTCTAGGGGTAACCCACTCGAACACTGAAGCTTTCTTT
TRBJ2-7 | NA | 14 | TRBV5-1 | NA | CASSLEPRSYEQYF | TGCGCCAGCAGCTTGGAGCCCAGGTCCTACGAGCAGTACTTC
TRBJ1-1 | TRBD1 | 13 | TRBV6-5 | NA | CASSLRGRTEAFF | TGTGCCAGCAGCCTCAGGGGGCGAACTGAAGCTTTCTTT
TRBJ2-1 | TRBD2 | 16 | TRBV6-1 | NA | CASSEEASGIYNEQFF | TGTGCCAGCAGTGAGGAAGCTAGCGGGATCTACAATGAGCAGTTCTTC
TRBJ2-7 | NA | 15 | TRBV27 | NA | CASSLLGGLSYEQYF | TGTGCCAGCAGTTTATTGGGCGGGCTTTCCTACGAGCAGTACTTC
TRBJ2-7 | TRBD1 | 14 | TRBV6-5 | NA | CASSPDRTSYEQYF | TGTGCCAGCAGCCCGGACAGGACTTCCTACGAGCAGTACTTC
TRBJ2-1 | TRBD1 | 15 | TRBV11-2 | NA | CASSLGQGSYNEQFF | TGTGCCAGCAGCTTAGGACAGGGATCCTACAATGAGCAGTTCTTC
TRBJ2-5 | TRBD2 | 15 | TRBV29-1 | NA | CSVGSGGLSTKTQYF | TGCAGCGTTGGTAGCGGGGGGCTCTCGACGAAGACCCAGTACTTC
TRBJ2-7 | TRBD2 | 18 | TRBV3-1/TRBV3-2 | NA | CASSQEVGAGGTMGEQYF | TGTGCCAGCAGCCAAGAAGTCGGAGCGGGGGGCACGATGGGGGAGCAGTACTTC
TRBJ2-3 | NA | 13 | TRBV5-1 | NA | CASDSGDRNTQYF | TGCGCCAGCGATTCAGGGGATCGGAATACGCAGTATTTT
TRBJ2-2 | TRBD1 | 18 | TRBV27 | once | CASSLTRGTGGSTGELFF | TGTGCCAGCAGTCTCACTAGGGGGACAGGTGGTAGCACCGGGGAGCTGTTTTTT
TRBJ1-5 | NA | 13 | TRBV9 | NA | CASSVEGDQPQHF | TGTGCCAGCAGCGTAGAAGGAGATCAGCCCCAGCATTTT
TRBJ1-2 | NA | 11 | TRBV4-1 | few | CASSPGIGYTF | TGCGCCAGCAGCCCGGGAATCGGCTACACCTTC
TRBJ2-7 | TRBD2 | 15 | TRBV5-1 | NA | CASSPGGGSGGEQYF | TGCGCCAGCAGCCCCGGCGGGGGGTCTGGGGGGGAGCAGTACTTC
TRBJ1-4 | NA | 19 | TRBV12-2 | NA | CASRLVEISSGQGWEKLFF | TGTGCAAGTCGCTTAGTAGAGATATCGTCCGGACAGGGCTGGGAAAAACTGTTTTTT